This TCR beta chain was captured by sequencing in a study of shared clonotypes between healthy human individuals. Overall study findings and caveats: Sequencing depth was predicted to influence how clonotypes are shared among donors.

The assay was immunoSEQ multiplex PCR, and TCRdb's table has in-frame clones only and misses some. The data contain approximately 2.5 million clones, over 85% of them seen just once; the ten biggest clones take up about 0.13%. V was cut by 4 bases and J by 5 bases, with 14 bases left in between. CDR1 is SGHTA, CDR2 FQGNSA, per germline. The CDR3 is 14 residues long. Details on this clone: The antigen is unknown.

The sequencing input was naive CD4+ T cells sorted from blood. Subset specified: CD45RA+ positively selected. The chain carries TRBV7-2 and TRBJ1-2, with D possibly matching TRBD1 (6 bases). The origin of this receptor is a man between 18 and 35 years old in good health. The CDR3: CASSSLGQGYGYTF. DNA for the CDR3: TGTGCCAGCAGCTCCTTAGGGCAGGGGTATGGCTACACCTTC.